A selection of T cell receptor beta chains follows, all from one sample in a study of Graves' ophthalmopathy and Graves' hyperthyroidism. TCRdb processed the multiplex PCR reads anew with MiXCR; each CDR3 protein has one entry. Counted here are about 1.1 million distinct CDR3 sequences, about two fifths occurring once; the ten biggest clones make up roughly 11%. The sample was peripheral blood or thyroid tissue (not recorded which). All receptors derive from an adult man with Graves' hyperthyroidism. The CDR3 runs from the conserved cysteine through the conserved F or W. D genes are given only for firm matches. Size tells how often a clone was seen (once, few, many) or the class of an expanded clone, and some rows leave it out.

CDR3nt: TGTGCCAGTAGGGCGGGGGCCATGAACACTGAAGCTTTCTTT
CDR3aa: CASRAGAMNTEAFF
v_gene: TRBV19
d_gene: -
j_gene: TRBJ1-1
abundance: many

CDR3nt: TGTGCCAGCAGCCACCCGACAGGGGCGCCCGAGACCCAGTACTTC
CDR3aa: CASSHPTGAPETQYF
v_gene: TRBV10-1
d_gene: TRBD1
j_gene: TRBJ2-5
abundance: -

CDR3nt: TGCAGTGCTAGAGGCGGGGGGCAGACCCAGTACTTC
CDR3aa: CSARGGGQTQYF
v_gene: TRBV20-1
d_gene: TRBD2
j_gene: TRBJ2-5
abundance: many

CDR3nt: TGTGCCAGCAGCCACCGGGACTACCGTAAAGAAGAGACCCAGTACTTC
CDR3aa: CASSHRDYRKEETQYF
v_gene: TRBV11-2
d_gene: TRBD2
j_gene: TRBJ2-5
abundance: -

CDR3nt: TGTGCCATCAGTGAAAGAAGTGGGACAAGAAATTCACCCCTCCACTTT
CDR3aa: CAISERSGTRNSPLHF
v_gene: TRBV10-3
d_gene: -
j_gene: TRBJ1-6
abundance: -

CDR3nt: TGTGCCAGTAGTTCCCCCACAGGGGGCGGCACTGAAGCTTTCTTT
CDR3aa: CASSSPTGGGTEAFF
v_gene: TRBV19
d_gene: TRBD1
j_gene: TRBJ1-1
abundance: few

CDR3nt: TGTGCCAGCAGCTCTTCTTCTCTAGGCAGCCAAGAGACCCAGTACTTC
CDR3aa: CASSSSSLGSQETQYF
v_gene: TRBV7-8
d_gene: -
j_gene: TRBJ2-5
abundance: many

CDR3nt: TGTGCCACCAGTGACCCCCGCGACTCCTACACCGGGGAGCTGTTTTTT
CDR3aa: CATSDPRDSYTGELFF
v_gene: TRBV24-1
d_gene: -
j_gene: TRBJ2-2
abundance: many

CDR3nt: TGTGCCAGCAAGGCTCCCGGGATTCTCTATGGCTACACCTTC
CDR3aa: CASKAPGILYGYTF
v_gene: TRBV28
d_gene: -
j_gene: TRBJ1-2
abundance: -

CDR3nt: TGTGCCAGCAGCCAAGGATTAGCGACGAACACCGGGGAGCTGTTTTTT
CDR3aa: CASSQGLATNTGELFF
v_gene: TRBV9
d_gene: -
j_gene: TRBJ2-2
abundance: -

CDR3nt: TGCGCCAGCAGCTTGTATCACAATCAGCCCCAGCATTTT
CDR3aa: CASSLYHNQPQHF
v_gene: TRBV5-1
d_gene: -
j_gene: TRBJ1-5
abundance: many

CDR3nt: TGCAGTGCTAGAGAACCGGGACAGGGGGCCTACGAGCAGTACTTC
CDR3aa: CSAREPGQGAYEQYF
v_gene: TRBV20-1
d_gene: TRBD1
j_gene: TRBJ2-7
abundance: many

CDR3nt: TGCAGTGCTGCGGACAGGGGATCCTACGGGCAGTACTTC
CDR3aa: CSAADRGSYGQYF
v_gene: TRBV20-1
d_gene: TRBD1
j_gene: TRBJ2-5
abundance: -

CDR3nt: TGTGCCAGCAGCCAAGGCCAGCGGGGGGGGACGACTAATGAAAAACTGTTTTTT
CDR3aa: CASSQGQRGGTTNEKLFF
v_gene: TRBV7-2
d_gene: -
j_gene: TRBJ1-4
abundance: -

CDR3nt: TGCGCCAGCAGCCGAGCCCAGGGGCTTAAAGAGACCCAGTACTTC
CDR3aa: CASSRAQGLKETQYF
v_gene: TRBV4-1
d_gene: -
j_gene: TRBJ2-5
abundance: -

CDR3nt: TGTGCCAGCAGCCGAGATCCAACAGGGGGACAGCCCCAGCATTTT
CDR3aa: CASSRDPTGGQPQHF
v_gene: TRBV7-9
d_gene: TRBD1
j_gene: TRBJ1-5
abundance: -

CDR3nt: TGTGCCAGCAGTGAAGAGGGCAGCGTCGGCTATGGCTACACCTTC
CDR3aa: CASSEEGSVGYGYTF
v_gene: TRBV2
d_gene: -
j_gene: TRBJ1-2
abundance: -

CDR3nt: TGTGCCAGCAGTTACAGTAGGGGGGGTTACAATCAGCCCCAGCATTTT
CDR3aa: CASSYSRGGYNQPQHF
v_gene: TRBV6-5
d_gene: -
j_gene: TRBJ1-5
abundance: -

CDR3nt: TGTGCCAGCAGCTTACGGACAGGGTCAGATACGCAGTATTTT
CDR3aa: CASSLRTGSDTQYF
v_gene: TRBV7-6
d_gene: TRBD1
j_gene: TRBJ2-3
abundance: -

CDR3nt: TGTGCCAGCAGCTTGGGATATGGAGCTTTCTTT
CDR3aa: CASSLGYGAFF
v_gene: TRBV7-9
d_gene: -
j_gene: TRBJ1-1
abundance: many

CDR3nt: TGTGCCAGCACCCGGGACCCTAAGTCCTACGAGCAGTACTTC
CDR3aa: CASTRDPKSYEQYF
v_gene: TRBV12-3/TRBV12-4
d_gene: -
j_gene: TRBJ2-7
abundance: many

CDR3nt: TGTGCCACCAGTGATGGGGACAGGGGGCAGTACTTC
CDR3aa: CATSDGDRGQYF
v_gene: TRBV24-1
d_gene: TRBD1
j_gene: TRBJ2-7
abundance: -

CDR3nt: TGTGCCATCCCGAGACAGGGCGCGAGTGAAAAACTGTTTTTT
CDR3aa: CAIPRQGASEKLFF
v_gene: TRBV10-3
d_gene: TRBD1
j_gene: TRBJ1-4
abundance: -

CDR3nt: TGTGCCATCAGTCCAGCAACTAATGAAAAACTGTTTTTT
CDR3aa: CAISPATNEKLFF
v_gene: TRBV10-3
d_gene: -
j_gene: TRBJ1-4
abundance: few

CDR3nt: TGTGCCAGCAGCTTAGCCCGCGACACCAGGAACACTGAAGCTTTCTTT
CDR3aa: CASSLARDTRNTEAFF
v_gene: TRBV7-9
d_gene: -
j_gene: TRBJ1-1
abundance: few

CDR3nt: TGTGCCAGCACAAATGGGCTGGGCACTGAAGCTTTCTTT
CDR3aa: CASTNGLGTEAFF
v_gene: TRBV12-3/TRBV12-4
d_gene: -
j_gene: TRBJ1-1
abundance: many

CDR3nt: TGTGCCAGCCTTCGTGGTGCGAACACTGAAGCTTTCTTT
CDR3aa: CASLRGANTEAFF
v_gene: TRBV2
d_gene: -
j_gene: TRBJ1-1
abundance: many

CDR3nt: TGTGCCAGCAGCCGACTAGCCTCCTACAATGAAAAACTGTTTTTT
CDR3aa: CASSRLASYNEKLFF
v_gene: TRBV25-1
d_gene: -
j_gene: TRBJ1-4
abundance: -

CDR3nt: TGTGCCTGGAGTAAGGAAAACTATGGCTACACCTTC
CDR3aa: CAWSKENYGYTF
v_gene: TRBV30
d_gene: -
j_gene: TRBJ1-2
abundance: -

CDR3nt: TGCGCCAGCAGCCAAGAGGTCGGGGAGCTGTTTTTT
CDR3aa: CASSQEVGELFF
v_gene: TRBV4-3
d_gene: -
j_gene: TRBJ2-2
abundance: many